The source of this T cell receptor (beta chain) is a study of STAT5B mutations in CD4+ large granular lymphocyte leukemia. Assay used: immunoSEQ multiplex PCR; TCRdb lists only in-frame clones, some missing. The sample contains roughly 30,000 clones, roughly 80% of which appear only once. This clone was found a few times. V was clipped by 3 bases and J by 0 bases, with 12 bases between them. Germline V lookup: CDR1 SGHRS, CDR2 YFSETQ. There are 16 residues in the CDR3. The sample taken for sequencing was CD4+ T cells from blood buffy coats. The receptor comes from a human donor in good health. This rearrangement joins TRBV5-1 to TRBJ1-4; D is unclear. The CDR3 region has the DNA TGCGCCAGCAGCTCTTCAGGAGTTGCAACTAATGAAAAACTGTTTTTT. It codes for CASSSSGVATNEKLFF.